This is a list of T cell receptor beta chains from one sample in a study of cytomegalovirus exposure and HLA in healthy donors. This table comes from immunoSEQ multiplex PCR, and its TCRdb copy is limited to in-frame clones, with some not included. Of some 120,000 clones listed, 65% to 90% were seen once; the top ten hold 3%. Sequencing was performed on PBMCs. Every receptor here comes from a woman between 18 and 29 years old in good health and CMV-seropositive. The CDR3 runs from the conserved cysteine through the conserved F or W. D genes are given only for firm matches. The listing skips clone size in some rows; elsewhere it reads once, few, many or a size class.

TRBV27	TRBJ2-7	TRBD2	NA	CASTRGGGTYEQYF	TGTGCCAGCACCCGGGGCGGGGGGACCTACGAGCAGTACTTC
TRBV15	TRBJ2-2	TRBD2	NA	CATSRDPLAGITGELFF	TGTGCCACCAGCAGAGATCCACTAGCGGGCATCACCGGGGAGCTGTTTTTT
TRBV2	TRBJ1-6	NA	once	CASKSPGNSPLHF	TGTGCCAGCAAATCTCCGGGTAACTCACCCCTCCACTTT
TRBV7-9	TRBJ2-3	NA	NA	CASSWRQGTDTQYF	TGTGCCAGCAGCTGGAGACAGGGCACAGATACGCAGTATTTT
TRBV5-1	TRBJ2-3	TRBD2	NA	CASSFFSGGGSTDTQYF	TGCGCCAGCAGCTTCTTCAGCGGGGGGGGCAGCACAGATACGCAGTATTTT
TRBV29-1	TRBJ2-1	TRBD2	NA	CSGGLGLAGYEQFF	TGCAGCGGTGGGCTGGGACTAGCGGGCTATGAGCAGTTCTTC
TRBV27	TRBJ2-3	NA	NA	CASSFNTDTQYF	TGTGCCAGCAGTTTTAACACAGATACGCAGTATTTT
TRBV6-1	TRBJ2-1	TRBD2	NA	CASSRTSGEYNEQFF	TGTGCCAGCAGTCGGACTAGCGGGGAGTACAATGAGCAGTTCTTC
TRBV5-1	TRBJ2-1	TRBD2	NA	CASSFGGAGNEQFF	TGCGCCAGCAGCTTCGGGGGGGCGGGGAATGAGCAGTTCTTC
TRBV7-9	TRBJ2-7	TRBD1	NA	CASSFSDRVNEQYF	TGTGCCAGCAGCTTTTCGGACAGGGTAAACGAGCAGTACTTC
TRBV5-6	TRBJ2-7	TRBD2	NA	CASSAVAGGKERYF	TGTGCCAGCAGCGCAGTAGCGGGGGGGAAAGAGCGGTACTTC
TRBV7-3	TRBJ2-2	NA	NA	CASSLDSGELFF	TGTGCCAGCAGCTTAGATAGCGGGGAGCTGTTTTTT
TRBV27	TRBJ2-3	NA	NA	CASSLSRSSTDTQYF	TGTGCCAGCAGCCTGTCGAGGTCTAGCACAGATACGCAGTATTTT
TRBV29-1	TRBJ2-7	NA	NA	CSAENTFYEQYF	TGCAGCGCTGAGAACACCTTCTACGAGCAGTACTTC
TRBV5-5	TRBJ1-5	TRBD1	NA	CASSLDRGSNQPQHF	TGTGCCAGCAGCTTGGACAGGGGAAGCAATCAGCCCCAGCATTTT
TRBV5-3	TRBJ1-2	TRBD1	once	CARSLGQGNYGYTF	TGTGCCAGAAGCCTCGGACAGGGCAACTATGGCTACACCTTC
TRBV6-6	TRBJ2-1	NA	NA	CASRRGGKDEQFF	TGTGCCAGCAGAAGAGGGGGAAAGGATGAGCAGTTCTTC
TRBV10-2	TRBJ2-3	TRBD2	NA	CASSDGTRRTDTQYF	TGCGCCAGCAGTGACGGGACTAGACGCACAGATACGCAGTATTTT
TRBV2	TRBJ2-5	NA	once	CASNRFEQETQYF	TGTGCCAGCAACCGGTTCGAACAAGAGACCCAGTACTTC
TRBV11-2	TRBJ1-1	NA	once	CASSFPGAEAFF	TGTGCCAGCAGCTTCCCGGGGGCTGAAGCTTTCTTT
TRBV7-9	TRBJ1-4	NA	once	CSSSPDQGKLFF	TGTTCCAGCAGCCCGGATCAGGGAAAACTGTTTTTT
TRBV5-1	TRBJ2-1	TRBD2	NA	CASSLDAGEHNEQFF	TGCGCCAGCAGCTTGGACGCGGGGGAGCACAATGAGCAGTTCTTC
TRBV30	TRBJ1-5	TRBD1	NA	CAWRDTGGGQPQHF	TGTGCCTGGAGGGACACAGGGGGGGGTCAGCCCCAGCATTTT
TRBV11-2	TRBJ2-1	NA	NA	CASSLTGSYNEQFF	TGTGCCAGCAGCTTAACAGGGTCATACAATGAGCAGTTCTTC
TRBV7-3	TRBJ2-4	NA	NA	CASRTPRGALAKNIQYF	TGTGCCAGCAGGACGCCCCGCGGGGCCCTAGCCAAAAACATTCAGTACTTC
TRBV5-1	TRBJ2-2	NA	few	CASGTSTNTGELFF	TGCGCCAGCGGGACATCCACGAACACCGGGGAGCTGTTTTTT
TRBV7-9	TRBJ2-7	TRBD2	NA	CASSFGAGKSSYEQYF	TGTGCCAGCAGCTTTGGAGCGGGGAAGAGCTCCTACGAGCAGTACTTC
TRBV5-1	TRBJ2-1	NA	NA	CASSPFTSGGNEQFF	TGCGCCAGCAGCCCCTTTACTTCAGGGGGGAATGAGCAGTTCTTC
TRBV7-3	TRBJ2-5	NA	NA	CASSPGVGSLQETQYF	TGTGCCAGCAGCCCAGGGGTGGGATCCCTCCAAGAGACCCAGTACTTC
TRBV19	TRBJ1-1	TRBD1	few	CASSRDRGKRNTEAFF	TGTGCCAGTAGTAGGGACAGGGGAAAACGGAACACTGAAGCTTTCTTT
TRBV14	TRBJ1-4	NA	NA	CASSIGGLQGEKLFF	TGTGCCAGCAGCATAGGGGGTCTCCAGGGTGAAAAACTGTTTTTT